The 5 T cell receptor beta chains below were found in one sample sequenced in a study of blood T cell repertoires in COVID-19. The data were produced by immunoSEQ multiplex PCR, yet TCRdb's version contains in-frame clones alone and is incomplete. The sample lists 300,000 to 400,000 clones, 80% to 90% occurring once. The specimen sequenced was PBMCs or T cells enriched from blood (not recorded which). These receptors all stem from a man in his late teens or twenties who had recovered from COVID-19.

J is TRBJ1-5 and V is TRBV9; D gene uncertain. Germline V gene lookup returns CDR1 SGDLS and CDR2 YYNGEE. V gave up 0 bases and J gave up 4 bases, with 5 bases separating them. The CDR3 consists of 13 residues. The CDR3 coding sequence is TGTGCCAGCAGCGTAGACGGTAATCAGCCCCAGCATTTT. Its protein is CASSVDGNQPQHF.

This clone appeared a few times. This rearrangement joins TRBV4-1 to TRBJ1-5; D perhaps matches TRBD1 (5 bases). This CDR3 contains 15 residues. Per the germline V gene, CDR1 is MGHRA and CDR2 is YSYEKL. V was clipped by 5 bases and J by 2 bases, with 13 bases between them. The CDR3 coding sequence is TGCGCCAGCAGCTCCCACCAACAGGGCAATCAGCCCCAGCATTTT. Encoded protein: CASSSHQQGNQPQHF.

The V call is TRBV5-1, the J call TRBJ1-6; possible D gene TRBD1, 5 bases. The CDR3 length is 16 residues. The V end was cut by 4 bases, the J end by 0 bases, with 11 bases between. CDR1 and CDR2 (germline): SGHRS, YFSETQ. CDR3 in amino acids: CASSPTGGSYNSPLHF. DNA for the CDR3: TGCGCCAGCAGCCCTACCGGGGGCTCCTATAATTCACCCCTCCACTTT.

The chain uses TRBV6-4 and TRBJ2-1, with D possibly being TRBD1 (6 bases). There are 15 residues in the CDR3. CDR1 MRHNA and CDR2 SNTAGT come from the germline V gene. V was cut by 2 bases and J by 7 bases, with 15 bases left in between. DNA of the CDR3: TGTGCCAGCAGTGACACTTATACCGGGACAAATGAGCAGTTCTTC. Protein: CASSDTYTGTNEQFF.

The chain is built from TRBV29-1 and TRBJ2-1; 9 bases line up with TRBD2. The CDR3 spans 14 residues. Losses at the gene ends were 3 bases for V and 9 bases for J; bases not matched to a gene: 9. The V gene's germline CDR1 is SQVTM and CDR2 ANQGSEA. CDR3 sequence reads: CSVDGCGRACEQFF. Written as DNA, the CDR3 is TGCAGCGTTGACGGTTGCGGGAGGGCCTGTGAGCAGTTCTTC.